This TCR beta chain was sequenced during a study of CD8 T cell repertoires and HIV-1 epitope variants. Overall study: Control wells had CMV/EBV/flu peptides, negative Ebola AY9, or no peptide.

As to this clone: The antigen is not known.

Study-wide results and limits: Nef KF9 drew about five clonotypes and HW9 one, without TAALDMSHF responses.

Profiled with immunoSEQ multiplex PCR; TCRdb holds only in-frame clones, not every one. The sample shows 1,800 or so clones, roughly two thirds of them seen only once. The clonotype comes from a male donor with HIV. Sequencing used cultured CD8+ T cells derived from PBMCs.

This CDR3 reads CASSSHPHEAFF. The CDR3 coding sequence is TGTGCCAGTAGCTCCCACCCCCATGAAGCTTTCTTT. The chain combines TRBV19 with TRBJ1-1; D is unresolved. The CDR3 is 12 amino acids. Germline V CDR1 and CDR2: LNHDA, SQIVND (reference sequence). The V end lost 6 bases, the J end lost 7 bases, and 12 bases lay between the germline ends.